The 13 T cell receptor beta chains given below trace back to one sample, sequenced in a study of T cell responses to AZD1222 COVID-19 vaccine. The table came from immunoSEQ multiplex PCR; TCRdb's copy has only in-frame clones and leaves some out. Of under 200,000 clones listed, about 92% were seen once; the top ten hold roughly 4%. Specimen: peripheral blood, collected 28 days after the second dose of the MenACWY control vaccine. These receptors all stem from an adult who received the MenACWY meningococcal vaccine as a control.

This chain uses TRBV7-8 with TRBJ1-1, with 8 bases matching TRBD1. The germline V gene has CDR1 SGHVS and CDR2 FQNEAQ. This CDR3 has 14 amino acids. Germline trimming cut 5 bases from V and 4 bases from J; bases unmatched to any gene: 6. The CDR3: CASSRTGWGTEAFF. In nucleotides, the CDR3 is TGTGCCAGCAGCCGGACAGGGTGGGGCACTGAAGCTTTCTTT.

The J gene is TRBJ1-2, the V gene TRBV5-1; a weak D match, TRBD1 (6 bases). The CDR3 is 14 residues long. Trimming removed 5 bases from V and 8 bases from J, with 19 bases in between. Germline values: CDR1 SGHRS, CDR2 YFSETQ. This CDR3 reads CASRAGDGPWGYTF. The DNA of the CDR3 is TGCGCCAGCAGGGCAGGGGACGGGCCGTGGGGCTACACCTTC.

In DNA form, the CDR3 reads TGTGCCAGCAGCTTAGGCGGCGGACTAGCGGGAGGTCGCGAGCAGTACTTC. Translation gives CASSLGGGLAGGREQYF. The J gene is TRBJ2-7, the V gene TRBV7-9; 14 nucleotides line up with TRBD2. This CDR3 spans 17 amino acids. The V segment lost 1 base and the J segment 6 bases; nucleotides outside the gene matches: 8. CDR1 is SEHNR and CDR2 is FQNEAQ in the germline V gene (reference sequence).

The chain couples TRBV27 to TRBJ2-7; D is possibly TRBD1 or TRBD2 (5 bases each). The CDR3 extends over 14 amino acids. Trimming took off 5 bases at V and 3 bases at J, with 14 bases between the two ends. Per the germline V gene, CDR1 is MNHEY and CDR2 is SMNVEV (reference sequence). The CDR3 DNA reads as TGTGCCAGCAGTGCCGGGACGGTTGACTACGAGCAGTACTTC. Protein product: CASSAGTVDYEQYF.

The V call is TRBV19, the J call TRBJ2-7, with TRBD1 matching over 10 bases. This CDR3 is built from 18 residues. The V gene end was trimmed by 5 bases and the J gene end by 3 bases; junction bases not matched to a gene: 16. The germline V gene has CDR1 LNHDA and CDR2 SQIVND (reference sequence). The CDR3 loop is CASSPSLTGTGAIYEQYF. CDR3 DNA: TGTGCCAGTAGTCCTTCCCTTACCGGGACAGGGGCAATCTACGAGCAGTACTTC.

This chain links TRBV10-3 with TRBJ2-7, with 9 bases that match TRBD1. The CDR3 is 14 residues long. Germline assignment: CDR1 ENHRY and CDR2 SYGVKD. V trimming: 4 bases; J trimming: 4 bases; junction bases outside the gene matches: 5. CDR3 DNA sequence: TGTGCCATCAGTGGGTCGGGACAGGGATACGAGCAGTACTTC. Its protein is CAISGSGQGYEQYF.

The chain uses TRBV6-6 and TRBJ2-7; D possibly uses TRBD1 or TRBD2 (6 bases each). The CDR3 has 16 amino acids. Between the trimmed V and J ends, which lost 5 bases and 4 bases, there was a span of 21 bases. Germline CDR1 reads MNHNY; CDR2 reads SVGAGI (reference sequence). The CDR3 loop reads CASSPRGAGGTYEQYF. The CDR3 DNA reads as TGTGCCAGCAGTCCCAGGGGAGCGGGCGGGACTTACGAGCAGTACTTC.

This chain connects TRBV7-9 to TRBJ2-6; D remains ambiguous. The CDR3 contains 11 residues. Between the trimmed V and J ends, which lost 8 bases and 1 base, there was a span of 0 bases. Germline CDR1 reads SEHNR; CDR2 reads FQNEAQ (reference sequence). CDR3 protein: CASSGANVLTF. The CDR3 DNA follows: TGTGCCAGCTCTGGGGCCAACGTCCTGACTTTC.

The genes are TRBV7-9 and TRBJ1-1; D gene ambiguous. V lost 0 bases to trimming and J lost 10 bases, with 9 bases between them. The CDR3 length is 12 residues. Germline CDR1 reads SEHNR; CDR2 reads FQNEAQ (reference sequence). CDR3 protein: CASSLARVGAFF. The CDR3, as DNA: TGTGCCAGCAGCTTAGCCCGGGTGGGAGCTTTCTTT.

The V gene is TRBV2, the J gene TRBJ1-5; the D is unclear. Trimming took 4 bases from V and 3 from J, leaving 7 bases between them. Germline V lookup: CDR1 SNHLY, CDR2 FYNNEI. This CDR3 has 13 amino acids. CDR3 region: CASSGENNQPQHF. The CDR3 region has the DNA TGTGCCAGCAGTGGAGAAAACAATCAGCCCCAGCATTTT.

CDR3 DNA sequence: TGTGCCAGTAGTATGGCTAGCGGGAGCCCCCACCAAGAGACCCAGTACTTC. Residues: CASSMASGSPHQETQYF. The chain recombines TRBV19 with TRBJ2-5; TRBD2 matches 10 bases. The CDR3 totals 17 residues. Germline-derived CDR1 and CDR2 are LNHDA and SQIVND (reference sequence). Germline trimming cut 3 bases from V and 0 bases from J; bases unmatched to any gene: 7. The full variable domain, with the rest looked up from reference TRBV19 and TRBJ2-5, is DGGITQSPKYLFRKEGQNVTLSCEQNLNHDAMYWYRQDPGQGLRLIYYSQIVNDFQKGDIAEGYSVSREKKESFPLTVTSAQKNPTAFYLCASSMASGSPHQETQYFGPGTRLLVL.

The V call is TRBV11-2, the J call TRBJ2-7; the match to TRBD2 covers 10 bases. Germline trimming cut 1 base from V and 6 bases from J; bases unmatched to any gene: 6. The CDR3 runs to 15 residues. Germline values: CDR1 SGHAT, CDR2 FQNNGV. The CDR3 here is CASSLVTGTSAEQYF. The CDR3 bases are TGTGCCAGCAGCTTAGTGACCGGGACTAGCGCCGAGCAGTACTTC.

This chain links TRBV4-3 with TRBJ2-2, with TRBD2 as a possible D gene (5 bases). Germline V CDR1 and CDR2: LGHNA, YSLEER. V was shortened by 0 bases and J by 6 bases, with 14 bases between the two germline ends. This CDR3 is 16 amino acids long. The DNA of the CDR3 is TGCGCCAGCAGCCAAGATCCTAGCATGGGCGCCGGGGAGCTGTTTTTT. It yields the protein CASSQDPSMGAGELFF.